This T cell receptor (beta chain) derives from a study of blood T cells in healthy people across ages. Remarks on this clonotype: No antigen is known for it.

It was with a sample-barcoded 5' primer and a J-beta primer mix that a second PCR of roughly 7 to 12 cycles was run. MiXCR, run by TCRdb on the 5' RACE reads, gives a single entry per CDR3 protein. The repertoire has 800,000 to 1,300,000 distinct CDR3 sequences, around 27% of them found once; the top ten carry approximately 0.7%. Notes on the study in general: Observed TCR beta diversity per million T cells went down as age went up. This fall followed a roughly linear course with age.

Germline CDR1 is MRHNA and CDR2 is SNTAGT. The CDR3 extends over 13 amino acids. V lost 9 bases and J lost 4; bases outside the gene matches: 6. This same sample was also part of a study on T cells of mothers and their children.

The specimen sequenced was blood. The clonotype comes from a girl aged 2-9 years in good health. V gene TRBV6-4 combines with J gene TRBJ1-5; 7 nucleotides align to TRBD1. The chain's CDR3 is CARNRGGNQPQHF. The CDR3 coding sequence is TGTGCCAGAAACAGGGGCGGAAATCAGCCCCAGCATTTT.